One sample yielded the 24 T cell receptor beta chains listed below, sequenced in a study of Graves' ophthalmopathy and Graves' hyperthyroidism. Amplification of the TCR beta CDR3 regions used RNA transcripts (as template). First-round RT-PCR relied on HTBI primers, and a second-round multiplex PCR came next. TCRdb independently ran MiXCR on the multiplex PCR reads; one entry per CDR3 protein. The repertoire holds approximately 500,000 distinct CDR3 sequences, with over 13% as singletons. Sequenced input: blood. Every receptor here comes from a woman in her twenties or thirties with Graves' ophthalmopathy.

This clonotype occurred many times. This chain joins TRBV6-5 and TRBJ2-7; TRBD1 matches at 8 bases. The CDR3 runs 14 residues. Germline V gives CDR1 MNHEY, CDR2 SVGAGI. With V trimmed by 5 bases and J by 3 bases, 6 bases remained unmatched. The CDR3 sequence is CASSRDRQRYEQYF. The CDR3 coding sequence is TGTGCCAGCAGTCGGGACAGGCAGCGCTACGAGCAGTACTTC.

This clonotype was counted at least ten times. Here the CDR3 reads CASSEWAGYTF. Here the CDR3 DNA reads TGTGCCAGCAGCGAATGGGCTGGCTACACCTTC. The genes are TRBV7-9 and TRBJ1-2; no clear D. Germline CDR1 reads SEHNR; CDR2 reads FQNEAQ (reference sequence). The CDR3 sequence is 11 residues long. Between the trimmed V and J ends, which lost 5 bases and 7 bases, there was a span of 8 bases.

This clonotype was counted a few times. This sequence joins TRBV20-1 and TRBJ2-3, with 8 bases lining up with TRBD2. With 0 bases clipped from V and 5 bases from J, the junction kept 7 bases outside the gene matches. The CDR3 sequence is 15 residues long. Germline CDR1 and CDR2: DFQATT and SNEGSKA (reference sequence). The CDR3 DNA is TGCAGTGCTAGAGATCCGGGGGGGCGGATAGATACGCAGTATTTT. Its protein product is CSARDPGGRIDTQYF.

As for this clonotype: The junction differs from germline at one of its ends, possibly a read error. The rearrangement joins TRBV4-1 to TRBJ1-3, with D hard to call. CDR3 length equals 11 residues. Germline CDR1 is MGHRA and CDR2 is YSYEKL. The CDR3 region has the DNA TGCGCCAGCAGCCAGGGGAACACCATATGTTTT. Translation: CASSQGNTICF.

This clonotype was seen many times. The rearrangement links TRBV19 to TRBJ1-5, with TRBD1 as a possible D gene (5 bases). Germline V gene lookup returns CDR1 LNHDA and CDR2 SQIVND (reference sequence). This CDR3 region has 15 residues. With 4 bases removed from V and 0 bases from J, the gap between germline ends came to 10 bases. CDR3 sequence reads: CASSTGTGSNQPQHF. In DNA, the CDR3 is TGTGCCAGTAGTACCGGGACGGGTAGCAATCAGCCCCAGCATTTT. Full variable domain (missing parts from reference TRBV19 and TRBJ1-5): DGGITQSPKYLFRKEGQNVTLSCEQNLNHDAMYWYRQDPGQGLRLIYYSQIVNDFQKGDIAEGYSVSREKKESFPLTVTSAQKNPTAFYLCASSTGTGSNQPQHFGDGTRLSIL.

This clonotype was detected ten times or more. DNA for the CDR3: TGCAGTGCCCCGGCCGGGACACTTTATAGCAATCAGCCCCAGCATTTT. Residues: CSAPAGTLYSNQPQHF. The rearrangement links TRBV20-1 to TRBJ1-5, with a tentative D call TRBD1 (6 bases). V was trimmed by 6 bases and J by 0 bases, leaving 18 bases between them. Germline CDR1 is DFQATT and CDR2 is SNEGSKA (reference sequence). The CDR3 runs 16 residues.

This clonotype came up many times. The germline gene is not matched at one end of the junction; a read error may be the cause. CDR3 nucleotides: TGTGCCAGCAGCCTGGGACATTCCAAGAACATTCAGTACTTC. Protein product: CASSLGHSKNIQYF. V is TRBV7-9 and J is TRBJ2-4; TRBD1 might be the D (6 bases). This CDR3 contains 14 residues. The germline V gene has CDR1 SEHNR and CDR2 FQNEAQ (reference sequence).

This clonotype was seen at least ten times. The V gene is TRBV15, the J gene TRBJ2-4; no firm D call. The CDR3 runs 15 residues. Germline values: CDR1 LNHNV, CDR2 YYDKDF (reference sequence). V was pared by 0 bases and J by 6 bases, with 12 bases between. DNA of the CDR3: TGTGCCACCAGCAGAGAAGGAGACTTGAGAAACATTCAGTACTTC. This gives the protein CATSREGDLRNIQYF.

This clonotype has a count of ten or more. A much larger clone lies a single base off, so this may be a read error. The chain has TRBV27 and TRBJ2-6, with D possibly being TRBD1 or TRBD2 (5 bases each). CDR1 and CDR2 (germline): MNHEY, SMNVEV (reference sequence). This CDR3 has 13 amino acids. CDR3 region: CASRRAGADVLTF. The CDR3 region has the DNA TGTGCCAGCAGGCGGGCTGGGGCCGACGTCCTGACTTTC.

This clonotype was recorded many times. The chain has TRBV27 and TRBJ1-2; 9 bases are shared with TRBD1. V was pared by 4 bases and J by 4 bases, with 10 bases of the junction left unmatched. The CDR3 totals 16 residues. CDR1 and CDR2 (germline): MNHEY, SMNVEV (reference sequence). The CDR3, as DNA: TGTGCCAGCAGTTACACCGGGACAGGGTCCCCCTATGGCTACACCTTC. This encodes CASSYTGTGSPYGYTF.

This clonotype showed up many times. V usage is TRBV19 and J usage is TRBJ1-1, with 8 bases lining up with TRBD1. The CDR3 covers 14 residues. Germline V CDR1 and CDR2: LNHDA, SQIVND (reference sequence). Germline trimming cut 8 bases from V and 2 bases from J; bases unmatched to any gene: 7. DNA for the CDR3: TGTGCCAGTCGCCAGGGGGCGCGAAACACTGAAGCTTTCTTT. Translation: CASRQGARNTEAFF. Based on the CDR3 plus reference TRBV19 and TRBJ1-1, the full variable domain is DGGITQSPKYLFRKEGQNVTLSCEQNLNHDAMYWYRQDPGQGLRLIYYSQIVNDFQKGDIAEGYSVSREKKESFPLTVTSAQKNPTAFYLCASRQGARNTEAFFGQGTRLTVV.

This clonotype was seen ten or more times. The chain has TRBV11-2 and TRBJ1-3; D ambiguous. Germline-derived CDR1 and CDR2 are SGHAT and FQNNGV. The ends were cut back, 0 bases at V and 3 bases at J, with 9 bases in the middle. The CDR3 loop spans 15 amino acids. The CDR3 protein is CASSLECGVGNTIYF. CDR3 DNA: TGTGCCAGCAGCTTAGAGTGCGGGGTTGGAAACACCATATATTTT.

The gene calls are TRBV5-1 and TRBJ2-6; unclear D gene. The CDR3 consists of 16 residues. Trimming removed 1 base at V and 0 bases at J, with 8 bases between. Looked up from germline, CDR1 is SGHRS and CDR2 is YFSETQ. The CDR3 sequence: CASSLRASSGANVLTF. DNA of the CDR3: TGCGCCAGCAGCTTGCGGGCGAGCTCTGGGGCCAACGTCCTGACTTTC. Filled out from reference TRBV5-1 and TRBJ2-6, the complete variable domain reads KAGVTQTPRYLIKTRGQQVTLSCSPISGHRSVSWYQQTPGQGLQFLFEYFSETQRNKGNFPGRFSGRQFSNSRSEMNVSTLELGDSALYLCASSLRASSGANVLTFGAGSRLTVL.

The chain couples TRBV5-1 to TRBJ1-1; D is unresolved. The V end lost 4 bases, the J end lost 8 bases, and 12 bases lay between the germline ends. Germline CDR1 SGHRS, CDR2 YFSETQ. The length of the CDR3 is 12 residues. CDR3 sequence (DNA): TGCGCCAGCAGCCCGGTTGGGAGAGAAGCTTTCTTT. Translating gives CASSPVGREAFF.

This clonotype was recorded many times. This chain links TRBV5-1 with TRBJ1-2; D is uncertain. The V gene's germline CDR1 is SGHRS and CDR2 YFSETQ. Trimming stripped 2 bases from V and 7 bases from J, with 9 bases between. The CDR3 extends over 12 amino acids. The CDR3 coding sequence is TGCGCCAGCAGCTTCGACGGAATTGGCTACACCTTC. It is translated as CASSFDGIGYTF.

Concerning this clonotype itself: One base away lies a much larger clone, so this may be a sequencing read error. The conserved final phenylalanine or tryptophan is absent from the CDR3, which likely points to a read error. The chain joins TRBV12-3 or TRBV12-4 to TRBJ1-5; 9 bases line up with TRBD1. With 5 bases clipped from V and 2 bases from J, the junction kept 10 bases outside the gene matches. The CDR3 spans 17 residues. CDR3 residues: CASSPRADRGGNQPQHL. CDR3 nucleotide sequence: TGTGCCAGCAGTCCCCGAGCGGACAGGGGCGGCAATCAGCCCCAGCATCTT.

Many counts were recorded for this clonotype. J is TRBJ2-7 and V is TRBV14; 9 nucleotides match TRBD1. The CDR3 covers 15 residues. In germline, CDR1 is SGHDN, CDR2 FVKESK. V gave up 8 bases and J gave up 3 bases; unmatched junction bases: 11. CDR3 in amino acids: CASRSSGQGIYEQYF. CDR3 sequence (DNA): TGTGCCAGCCGGTCATCGGGACAGGGAATCTACGAGCAGTACTTC. Full variable domain (remainder filled in from reference TRBV14 and TRBJ2-7): EAGVTQFPSHSVIEKGQTVTLRCDPISGHDNLYWYRRVMGKEIKFLLHFVKESKQDESGMPNNRFLAERTGGTYSTLKVQPAELEDSGVYFCASRSSGQGIYEQYFGPGTRLTVT.

Many counts were recorded for this clonotype. J is TRBJ2-7 and V is TRBV6-1; 8 bases are shared with TRBD1. V lost 10 bases, J lost 2 bases, and 7 bases stayed unmatched. CDR1 and CDR2 (germline): MNHNS, SASEGT. CDR3 length equals 13 residues. The CDR3 DNA follows: TGTGCCACGGTGGACAGGGAAGCCTACGAGCAGTACTTC. Translated, it gives CATVDREAYEQYF.

This clonotype has a count of ten or more. The chain has TRBV28 and TRBJ1-2; D is unresolved. Germline lookup yields CDR1 MDHEN and CDR2 SYDVKM. The length of the CDR3 is 10 residues. V lost 6 bases and J 7 bases, leaving 6 bases between the germline ends. The CDR3 here is CASRRGGYTF. The CDR3 region has the DNA TGTGCCAGCAGAAGAGGTGGCTACACCTTC.

This clonotype has at least ten counts. The rearrangement uses TRBV6-1 and TRBJ1-1; tentatively, D is TRBD1 (5 bases). Germline assignment: CDR1 MNHNS and CDR2 SASEGT. Trimming removed 3 bases at V and 3 bases at J, with 14 bases between. The CDR3 runs 15 residues. The CDR3 bases are TGTGCCAGCAGTGAGAGGGACGGAGCATACACTGAAGCTTTCTTT. Its protein product is CASSERDGAYTEAFF.

This chain joins TRBV28 and TRBJ1-1, with a tentative D call TRBD1 (5 bases). The CDR3 is made up of 14 amino acids. The germline V gene has CDR1 MDHEN and CDR2 SYDVKM. Trimming shortened V by 7 bases and J by 9 bases, and 21 bases separated the two germline ends. The CDR3 DNA sequence: TGTGCCAGCACCGTCGGCACCGGGGGACGTAAAGCTTTCTTT. Its translation is CASTVGTGGRKAFF.

The chain links TRBV29-1 to TRBJ2-7; D is uncertain. The CDR3 is made up of 15 amino acids. Germline CDR1 is SQVTM and CDR2 is ANQGSEA. The V end lost 1 base, the J end lost 4 bases, and 17 bases lay between the germline ends. Written as DNA, the CDR3 is TGCAGCGTTGAAGGCTTTGGGATAGGTTTGTACGAGCAGTACTTC. Translated, it gives CSVEGFGIGLYEQYF.

This clonotype was seen a single time. The rearrangement uses TRBV6-1 and TRBJ2-5; D possibly corresponds to TRBD1 (6 bases). The CDR3 has 13 amino acids. The ends were cut back, 6 bases at V and 6 bases at J, with 14 bases in the middle. The germline CDR1 and CDR2 sequences are MNHNS and SASEGT. Written as DNA, the CDR3 is TGTGCCAGCAGCCGGGACATCAATAAGACCCAGTACTTC. Its translation: CASSRDINKTQYF.

In its sample, this clonotype was seen many times. J is TRBJ2-5 and V is TRBV20-1; possibly TRBD1 or TRBD2 for D (5 bases each). This CDR3 has 12 residues. The V and J ends lost 6 bases and 9 bases respectively, with 17 bases between them. Germline V gene lookup returns CDR1 DFQATT and CDR2 SNEGSKA (reference sequence). The CDR3 reads CSAPDTEGAQYF. CDR3 in DNA: TGCAGTGCCCCGGACACCGAGGGTGCCCAGTACTTC.